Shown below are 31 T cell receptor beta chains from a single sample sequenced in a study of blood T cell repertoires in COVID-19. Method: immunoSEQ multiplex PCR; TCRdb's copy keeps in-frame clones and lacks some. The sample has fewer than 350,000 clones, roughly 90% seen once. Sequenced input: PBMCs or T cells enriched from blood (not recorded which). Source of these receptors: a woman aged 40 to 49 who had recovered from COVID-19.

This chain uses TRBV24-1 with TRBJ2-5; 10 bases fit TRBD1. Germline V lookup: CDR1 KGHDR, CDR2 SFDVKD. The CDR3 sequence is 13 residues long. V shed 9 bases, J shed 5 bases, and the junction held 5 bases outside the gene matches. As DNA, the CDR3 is TGTGCCACCTCGACAGGGGGCCGGGAGACCCAGTACTTC. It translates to CATSTGGRETQYF.

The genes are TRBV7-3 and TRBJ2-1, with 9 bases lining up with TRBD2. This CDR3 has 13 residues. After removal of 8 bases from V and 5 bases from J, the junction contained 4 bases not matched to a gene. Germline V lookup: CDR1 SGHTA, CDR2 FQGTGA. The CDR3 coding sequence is TGTGCCAGCGGGAGCGGGAGGAACAATGAGCAGTTCTTC. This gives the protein CASGSGRNNEQFF.

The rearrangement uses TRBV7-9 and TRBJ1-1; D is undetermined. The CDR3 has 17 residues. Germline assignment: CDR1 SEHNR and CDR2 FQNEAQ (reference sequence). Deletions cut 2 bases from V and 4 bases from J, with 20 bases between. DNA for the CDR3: TGTGCCAGCAGCTTAACGGTCTTAGGTCGAGGGCCCACTGAAGCTTTCTTT. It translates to CASSLTVLGRGPTEAFF.

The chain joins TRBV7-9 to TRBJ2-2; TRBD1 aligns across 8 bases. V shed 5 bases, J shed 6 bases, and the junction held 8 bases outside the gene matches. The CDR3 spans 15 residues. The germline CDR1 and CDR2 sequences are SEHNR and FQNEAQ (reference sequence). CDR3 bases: TGTGCCAGCAGCGCGGGACAGGTTACCCCCGGGGAGCTGTTTTTT. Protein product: CASSAGQVTPGELFF.

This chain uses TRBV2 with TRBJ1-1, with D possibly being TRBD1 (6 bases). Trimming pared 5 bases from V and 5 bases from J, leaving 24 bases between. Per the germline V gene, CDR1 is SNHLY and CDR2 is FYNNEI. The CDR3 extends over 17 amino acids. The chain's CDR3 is CASSPRKGRGGATEAFF. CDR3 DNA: TGTGCCAGCAGTCCCCGGAAGGGCAGGGGCGGTGCTACTGAAGCTTTCTTT. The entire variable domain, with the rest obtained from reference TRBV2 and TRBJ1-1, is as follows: EPEVTQTPSHQVTQMGQEVILRCVPISNHLYFYWYRQILGQKVEFLVSFYNNEISEKSEIFDDQFSVERPDGSNFTLKIRSTKLEDSAMYFCASSPRKGRGGATEAFFGQGTRLTVV.

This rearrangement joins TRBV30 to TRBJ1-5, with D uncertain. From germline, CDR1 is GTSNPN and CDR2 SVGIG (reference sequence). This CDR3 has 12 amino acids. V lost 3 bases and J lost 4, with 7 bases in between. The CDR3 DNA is TGTGCCTGGAGGAGAGGTAATCAGCCCCAGCATTTT. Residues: CAWRRGNQPQHF. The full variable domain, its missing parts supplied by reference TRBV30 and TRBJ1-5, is SQTIHQWPATLVQPVGSPLSLECTVEGTSNPNLYWYRQAAGRGLQLLFYSVGIGQISSEVPQNLSASRPQDRQFILSSKKLLLSDSGFYLCAWRRGNQPQHFGDGTRLSIL.

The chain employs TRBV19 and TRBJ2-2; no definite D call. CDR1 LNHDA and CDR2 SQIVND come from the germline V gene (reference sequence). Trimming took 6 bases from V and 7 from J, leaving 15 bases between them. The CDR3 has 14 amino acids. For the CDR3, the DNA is TGTGCCAGTAGCAATTTTGCCCTCGGCGGGGAGCTGTTTTTT. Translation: CASSNFALGGELFF.

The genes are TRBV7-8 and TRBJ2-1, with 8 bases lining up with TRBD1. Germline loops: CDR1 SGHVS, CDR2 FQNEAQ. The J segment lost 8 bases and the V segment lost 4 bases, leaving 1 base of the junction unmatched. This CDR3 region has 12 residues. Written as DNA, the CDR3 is TGTGCCAGCAGCTCACAGGGGGATGAGCAGTTCTTC. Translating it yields CASSSQGDEQFF. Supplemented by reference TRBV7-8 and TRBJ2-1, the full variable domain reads GAGVSQSPRYKVAKRGQDVALRCDPISGHVSLFWYQQALGQGPEFLTYFQNEAQLDKSGLPSDRFFAERPEGSVSTLKIQRTQQEDSAVYLCASSSQGDEQFFGPGTRLTVL.

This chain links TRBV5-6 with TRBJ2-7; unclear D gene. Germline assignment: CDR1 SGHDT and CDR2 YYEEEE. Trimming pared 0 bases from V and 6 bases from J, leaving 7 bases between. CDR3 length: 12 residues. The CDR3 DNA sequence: TGTGCCAGCAGCTTGGGTCCCTTCGAGCAGTACTTC. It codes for CASSLGPFEQYF.

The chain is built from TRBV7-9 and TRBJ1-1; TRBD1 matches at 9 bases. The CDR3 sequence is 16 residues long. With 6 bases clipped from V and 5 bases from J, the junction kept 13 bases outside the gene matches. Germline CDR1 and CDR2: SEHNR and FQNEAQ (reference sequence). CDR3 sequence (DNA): TGTGCCAGCAGACGTACAGGGGGCGGTGAGGGTACTGAAGCTTTCTTT. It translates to CASRRTGGGEGTEAFF.

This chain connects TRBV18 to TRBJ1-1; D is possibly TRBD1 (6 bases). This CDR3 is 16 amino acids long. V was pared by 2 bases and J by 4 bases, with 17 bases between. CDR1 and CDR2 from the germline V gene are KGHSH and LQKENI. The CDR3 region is CASSPISTGSGTEAFF. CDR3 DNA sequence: TGTGCCAGCTCACCAATAAGCACAGGGTCGGGCACTGAAGCTTTCTTT.

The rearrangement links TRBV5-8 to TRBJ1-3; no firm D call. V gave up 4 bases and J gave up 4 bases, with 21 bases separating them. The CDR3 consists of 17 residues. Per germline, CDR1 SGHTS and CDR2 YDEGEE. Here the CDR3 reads CASSPRFFASGGNTIYF. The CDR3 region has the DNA TGTGCCAGCAGCCCCCGTTTTTTTGCATCGGGAGGAAACACCATATATTTT.

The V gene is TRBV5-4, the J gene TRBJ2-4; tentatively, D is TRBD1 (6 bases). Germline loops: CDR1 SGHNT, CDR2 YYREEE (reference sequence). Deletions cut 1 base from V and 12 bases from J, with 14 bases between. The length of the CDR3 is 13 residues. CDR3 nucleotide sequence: TGTGCCAGCAGCTTGATAGGGGGACCTGATCAGTACTTC. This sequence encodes CASSLIGGPDQYF.

This CDR3 is CASSWTGGNDGGYTF. The CDR3 DNA is TGTGCCAGCAGCTGGACAGGGGGTAATGACGGTGGCTACACCTTC. The gene calls are TRBV7-2 and TRBJ1-2, with 10 bases lining up with TRBD1. The V gene's germline CDR1 is SGHTA and CDR2 FQGNSA. CDR3 length: 15 amino acids. J was trimmed by 7 bases and V by 4 bases; bases with no gene match: 9.

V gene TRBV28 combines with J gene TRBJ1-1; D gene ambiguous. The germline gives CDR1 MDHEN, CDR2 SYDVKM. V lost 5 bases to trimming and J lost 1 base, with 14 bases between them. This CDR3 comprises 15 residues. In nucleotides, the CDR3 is TGTGCCAGCAGTCCGAGGACGGGGAGGAACACTGAAGCTTTCTTT. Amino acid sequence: CASSPRTGRNTEAFF.

CDR3 loop: CASSQAAGNEQFF. As DNA, the CDR3 is TGTGCCAGCAGCCAAGCCGCCGGCAATGAGCAGTTCTTC. The chain employs TRBV3-1 (or the pseudogene TRBV3-2) and TRBJ2-1; D remains ambiguous. The ends were cut back, 1 base at V and 6 bases at J, with 7 bases in the middle. CDR1 is LGHDT and CDR2 is YNNKEL in the germline V gene (reference sequence). This CDR3 comprises 13 residues.

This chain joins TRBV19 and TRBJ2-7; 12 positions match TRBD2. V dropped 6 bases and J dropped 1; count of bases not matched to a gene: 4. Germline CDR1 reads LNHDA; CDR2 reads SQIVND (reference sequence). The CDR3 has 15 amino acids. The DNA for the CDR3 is TGTGCCAGTAGCGATCTAGCGGGAGGGTCCTACGAGCAGTACTTC. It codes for CASSDLAGGSYEQYF.

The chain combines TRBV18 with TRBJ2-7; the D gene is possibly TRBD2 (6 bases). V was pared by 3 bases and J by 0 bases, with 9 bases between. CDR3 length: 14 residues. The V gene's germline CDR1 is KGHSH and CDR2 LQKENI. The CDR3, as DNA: TGTGCCAGCTCACCCGGGACTTCCTCCTACGAGCAGTACTTC. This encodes CASSPGTSSYEQYF.

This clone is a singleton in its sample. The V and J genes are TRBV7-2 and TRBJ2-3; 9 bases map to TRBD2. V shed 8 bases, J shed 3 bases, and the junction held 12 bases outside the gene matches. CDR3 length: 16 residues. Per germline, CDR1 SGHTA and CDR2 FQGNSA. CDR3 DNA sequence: TGTGCCAGCCCCGCGGCGGGGGGGCAGGGAACAGATACGCAGTATTTT. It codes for CASPAAGGQGTDTQYF. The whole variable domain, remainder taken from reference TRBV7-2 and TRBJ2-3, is GAGVSQSPSNKVTEKGKDVELRCDPISGHTALYWYRQSLGQGLEFLIYFQGNSAPDKSGLPSDRFSAERTGGSVSTLTIQRTQQEDSAVYLCASPAAGGQGTDTQYFGPGTRLTVL.

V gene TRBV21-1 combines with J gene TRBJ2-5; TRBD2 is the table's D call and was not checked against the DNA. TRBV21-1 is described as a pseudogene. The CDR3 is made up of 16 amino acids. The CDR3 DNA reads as TGTGCCAGCAGCAAAGGGGAGATTGGGGAAGGGGAGACCCAGTACTTC. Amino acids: CASSKGEIGEGETQYF.

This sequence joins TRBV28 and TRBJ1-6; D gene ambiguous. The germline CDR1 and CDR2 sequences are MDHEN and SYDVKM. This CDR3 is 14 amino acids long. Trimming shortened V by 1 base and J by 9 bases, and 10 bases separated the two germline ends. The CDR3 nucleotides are TGTGCCAGCAGTTTATTATCCAGGCCTTCACCCCTCCACTTT. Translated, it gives CASSLLSRPSPLHF.

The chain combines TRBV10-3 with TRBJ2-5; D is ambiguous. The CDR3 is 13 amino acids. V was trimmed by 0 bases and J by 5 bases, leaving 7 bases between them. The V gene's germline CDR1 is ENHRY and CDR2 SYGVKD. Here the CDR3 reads CAISESRLETQYF. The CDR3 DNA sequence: TGTGCCATCAGTGAGTCGAGGCTCGAGACCCAGTACTTC.

Here the CDR3 DNA reads TGTGCCAGTAGTATCTCGAACGGGGAGACCCAGTACTTC. Its protein is CASSISNGETQYF. The rearrangement links TRBV19 to TRBJ2-5; no definite D call. There are 13 residues in the CDR3. CDR1 and CDR2 from the germline V gene are LNHDA and SQIVND (reference sequence). With 3 bases removed from V and 5 bases from J, the gap between germline ends came to 10 bases.

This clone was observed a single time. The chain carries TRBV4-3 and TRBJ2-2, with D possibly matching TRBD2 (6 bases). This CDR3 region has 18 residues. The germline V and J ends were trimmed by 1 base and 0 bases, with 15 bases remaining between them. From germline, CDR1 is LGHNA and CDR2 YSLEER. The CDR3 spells CASSQVYLGLANTGELFF. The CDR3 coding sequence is TGCGCCAGCAGCCAAGTTTATCTGGGACTTGCGAACACCGGGGAGCTGTTTTTT.

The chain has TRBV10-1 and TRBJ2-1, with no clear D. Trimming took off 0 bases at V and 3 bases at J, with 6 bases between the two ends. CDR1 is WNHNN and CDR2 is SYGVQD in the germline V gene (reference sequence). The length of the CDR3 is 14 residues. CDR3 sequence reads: CASSESTSYNEQFF. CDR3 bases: TGCGCCAGCAGTGAGTCTACGAGCTACAATGAGCAGTTCTTC.

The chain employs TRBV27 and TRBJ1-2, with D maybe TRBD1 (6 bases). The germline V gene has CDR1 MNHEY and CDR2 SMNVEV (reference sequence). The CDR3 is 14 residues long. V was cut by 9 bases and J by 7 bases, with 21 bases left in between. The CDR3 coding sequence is TGTGCCAGTAAAGGCTCCGGGACAACGGCTGGCTACACCTTC. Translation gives CASKGSGTTAGYTF.

As DNA, the CDR3 is TGTGCCAGCAGATACGGACTAGCGGGGACCTCCTACGAGCAGTACTTC. It yields the protein CASRYGLAGTSYEQYF. This chain joins TRBV6-5 and TRBJ2-7; 12 bases are a match to TRBD2. The CDR3 contains 16 residues. Unmatched junction bases numbered 6, after V lost 6 bases and J lost 0 bases. The germline V gene has CDR1 MNHEY and CDR2 SVGAGI.

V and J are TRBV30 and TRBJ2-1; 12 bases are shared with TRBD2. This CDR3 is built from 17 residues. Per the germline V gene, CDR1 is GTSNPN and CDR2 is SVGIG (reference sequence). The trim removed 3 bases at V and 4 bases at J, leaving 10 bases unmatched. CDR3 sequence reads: CAWRKFLTSGSYNEQFF. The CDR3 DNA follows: TGTGCCTGGAGAAAATTCTTGACTAGCGGGAGTTACAATGAGCAGTTCTTC.

CDR3 region: CASSLGGSFPETQYF. As DNA, the CDR3 is TGTGCCAGCAGCTTAGGCGGGAGTTTCCCAGAGACCCAGTACTTC. The chain has TRBV7-9 and TRBJ2-5; 7 bases are shared with TRBD2. Germline assignment: CDR1 SEHNR and CDR2 FQNEAQ (reference sequence). Unmatched junction bases numbered 6, after V lost 1 base and J lost 4 bases. The CDR3 length is 15 residues.

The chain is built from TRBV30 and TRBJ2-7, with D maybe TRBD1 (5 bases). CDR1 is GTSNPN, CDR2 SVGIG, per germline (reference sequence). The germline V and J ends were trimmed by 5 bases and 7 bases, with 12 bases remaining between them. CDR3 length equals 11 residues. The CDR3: CAWGYQGEQYF. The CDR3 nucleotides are TGTGCCTGGGGCTATCAGGGTGAGCAGTACTTC. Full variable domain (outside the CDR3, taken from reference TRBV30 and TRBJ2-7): SQTIHQWPATLVQPVGSPLSLECTVEGTSNPNLYWYRQAAGRGLQLLFYSVGIGQISSEVPQNLSASRPQDRQFILSSKKLLLSDSGFYLCAWGYQGEQYFGPGTRLTVT.

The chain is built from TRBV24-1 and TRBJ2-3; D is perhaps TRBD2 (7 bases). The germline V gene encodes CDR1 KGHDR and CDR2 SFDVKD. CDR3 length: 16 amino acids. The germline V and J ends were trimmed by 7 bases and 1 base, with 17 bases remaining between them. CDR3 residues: CATRAGGGGRTDTQYF. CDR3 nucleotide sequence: TGTGCCACCAGAGCCGGAGGGGGGGGGCGCACAGATACGCAGTATTTT.